The next 26 T cell receptor beta chains were all read from a single sample in a study of metastatic and nonmetastatic thyroid tumors. All patients were untreated before thyroid surgery. TCRdb reprocessed the PCR reads using MiXCR. The sample contains some 19,000 clones, around a third of which appear only once. Sequencing input: adjacent normal tissue. All receptors derive from a female donor with papillary thyroid cancer or a benign thyroid nodule (not recorded which). Some clones in this sample may be carry-over from other donors' samples.

This clone was found a few times. This chain links TRBV12-3 or TRBV12-4 with TRBJ1-6; 7 positions match TRBD1. The CDR3 covers 14 residues. After removal of 6 bases from V and 9 bases from J, the junction contained 8 bases not matched to a gene. CDR3 loop: CASSLSQGVSPLHF. The CDR3 DNA sequence: TGTGCCAGCAGCCTAAGTCAGGGGGTTTCACCCCTCCACTTT.

This clone has just one count. At one end the junction does not follow the germline gene, possibly because of a read error. This sample includes further DNA sequences coding for the same CDR3. The J gene is TRBJ1-2, the V gene TRBV9; D might be TRBD1 (5 bases). There are 15 residues in the CDR3. Germline CDR1 reads SGDLS; CDR2 reads YYNGEE. The CDR3 coding sequence is TGTGCTAGCAGCCCACCCGGGACGGTTAACTATGGCTACACCTTC. Amino acid sequence: CASSPPGTVNYGYTF.

In this sample, this clone is medium-sized. V is TRBV7-2 and J is TRBJ2-3; no firm D call. CDR3 length equals 13 residues. The V gene's germline CDR1 is SGHTA and CDR2 FQGNSA. Trimming took 3 bases from V and 1 from J, leaving 5 bases between them. The CDR3 reads CASSLHGTDTQYF. CDR3 DNA: TGTGCCAGCAGCTTGCACGGCACAGATACGCAGTATTTT.

This rearrangement joins TRBV19 to TRBJ2-7; D gene uncertain. This CDR3 has 13 amino acids. Germline CDR1 reads LNHDA; CDR2 reads SQIVND (reference sequence). V dropped 3 bases and J dropped 3 bases, with 9 bases sitting between them. The CDR3 reads CASSISSLYEQYF. As DNA, the CDR3 is TGTGCCAGTAGTATCTCCAGCCTCTACGAGCAGTACTTC.

At least ten counts were recorded for this clone. This same CDR3 is encoded by further DNA sequences in the sample. The V gene is TRBV10-2, the J gene TRBJ1-5; D might be TRBD1 (6 bases). The germline V and J ends were trimmed by 7 bases and 6 bases, with 10 bases remaining between them. CDR1 is WSHSY and CDR2 is SAAADI in the germline V gene. The CDR3 loop spans 12 amino acids. The DNA for the CDR3 is TGCGCCAGCAAGGGGGGTACTCAGCCCCAGCATTTT. Translation: CASKGGTQPQHF.

This clone has a count of ten or more. This chain uses TRBV7-8 with TRBJ2-3; D is ambiguous. Germline assignment: CDR1 SGHVS and CDR2 FQNEAQ. CDR3 length: 14 amino acids. Trimming removed 1 base from V and 0 bases from J, with 5 bases in between. In DNA form, the CDR3 reads TGTGCCAGCAGCTTAGTCGCGAGCACAGATACGCAGTATTTT. Amino acid sequence: CASSLVASTDTQYF. The full variable domain, in which reference TRBV7-8 and TRBJ2-3 provide the parts outside the CDR3, is GAGVSQSPRYKVAKRGQDVALRCDPISGHVSLFWYQQALGQGPEFLTYFQNEAQLDKSGLPSDRFFAERPEGSVSTLKIQRTQQEDSAVYLCASSLVASTDTQYFGPGTRLTVL.

This clone was found a few times. The gene calls are TRBV9 and TRBJ2-2; D call uncertain. Germline lookup yields CDR1 SGDLS and CDR2 YYNGEE. The CDR3 covers 12 residues. Trimming removed 0 bases from V and 6 bases from J, with 3 bases in between. The CDR3 nucleotides read TGTGCCAGCAGCGTAGGTCCCGGGGAGCTGTTTTTT. It yields the protein CASSVGPGELFF.

This clone was counted only a few times. This sequence joins TRBV6-1 and TRBJ1-1; D unresolved. V lost 8 bases, J lost 0 bases, and 10 bases lay in between. The CDR3 spans 13 residues. Per germline, CDR1 MNHNS and CDR2 SASEGT. DNA for the CDR3: TGTGCCAGCTTTCCCCCCCTGAACACTGAAGCTTTCTTT. Amino acids: CASFPPLNTEAFF.

This clone was recorded many times. A much larger clone differs by one base, so this may be a read error. Distinct nucleotide sequences in the sample also encode this CDR3. The chain is built from TRBV7-3 and TRBJ2-1; perhaps TRBD1 as D (5 bases). The CDR3 has 12 amino acids. Germline V lookup: CDR1 SGHTA, CDR2 FQGTGA. As DNA, the CDR3 is TGTGCCAGCAGCCCGCACAGGAATGAGCAGTTCTTT. It specifies CASSPHRNEQFF.

The rearrangement links TRBV28 to TRBJ2-5, with D tentatively TRBD1 (6 bases). Per germline, CDR1 MDHEN and CDR2 SYDVKM. Trimming stripped 5 bases from V and 1 base from J, with 14 bases between. The CDR3 length is 15 residues. The CDR3 DNA is TGTGCCAGCAGTGTAACCCGGACAGCCCAAGAGACCCAGTACTTC. Its protein is CASSVTRTAQETQYF.

In this sample, this clone turned up a few times. This sequence joins TRBV27 and TRBJ2-7; perhaps TRBD2 as D (6 bases). Between the trimmed V and J ends, which lost 5 bases and 6 bases, there was a span of 17 bases. The germline V gene has CDR1 MNHEY and CDR2 SMNVEV (reference sequence). The CDR3 totals 14 residues. Written as DNA, the CDR3 is TGTGCCAGCAGTCCCGCGGGAATCGGCTCCGAGCAGTACTTC. Translated: CASSPAGIGSEQYF.

This clone was observed at least ten times. This chain connects TRBV5-1 to TRBJ2-3; D call uncertain. V dropped 0 bases and J dropped 2 bases, with 4 bases sitting between them. CDR1 is SGHRS and CDR2 is YFSETQ in the germline V gene. This CDR3 is 13 amino acids long. DNA of the CDR3: TGCGCCAGCAGCTTGGGGTCCACAGATACGCAGTATTTT. This encodes CASSLGSTDTQYF.

A note on this clone: At one boundary the junction diverges from the germline segment, which might be a read error. The gene calls are TRBV14 and TRBJ2-1; a weak D match, TRBD2 (6 bases). The CDR3 loop spans 16 amino acids. From germline, CDR1 is SGHDN and CDR2 FVKESK. CDR3 sequence: CASSDMGGLSHNEQFF. DNA for the CDR3: TGTGCCAGCAGCGACATGGGGGGACTCTCCCACAATGAGCAGTTCTTC. The entire variable domain, with the rest obtained from reference TRBV14 and TRBJ2-1, is as follows: EAGVTQFPSHSVIEKGQTVTLRCDPISGHDNLYWYRRVMGKEIKFLLHFVKESKQDESGMPNNRFLAERTGGTYSTLKVQPAELEDSGVYFCASSDMGGLSHNEQFFGPGTRLTVL.

By sample share, this clone is medium-sized (0.01 to 0.1%). The chain carries TRBV12-3 or TRBV12-4 and TRBJ1-6; D gene unclear. The V and J ends lost 3 bases and 4 bases respectively, with 10 bases between them. The CDR3 totals 15 residues. The CDR3 DNA reads TGTGCCAGCAGTTTCGCAGGCACTTATAATTCACCCCTCCACTTT. Protein sequence: CASSFAGTYNSPLHF.

This clone was seen only a few times. J is TRBJ1-2 and V is TRBV27, with D possibly matching TRBD1 (6 bases). This CDR3 has 13 amino acids. V lost 6 bases and J lost 3, with 11 bases in between. Per the germline V gene, CDR1 is MNHEY and CDR2 is SMNVEV (reference sequence). The CDR3 loop reads CASRGGSYYGYTF. In nucleotides, the CDR3 is TGTGCCAGCAGGGGGGGCTCGTACTATGGCTACACCTTC.

The chain links TRBV9 to TRBJ1-1, with 9 positions matching TRBD1. Per germline, CDR1 SGDLS and CDR2 YYNGEE. Losses at the gene ends were 4 bases for V and 0 bases for J; bases not matched to a gene: 7. This CDR3 is 16 amino acids long. CDR3 nucleotide sequence: TGTGCCAGCAGCCCCCCCGGGACAGGGATGAACACTGAAGCTTTCTTT. It encodes CASSPPGTGMNTEAFF.

This chain links TRBV19 with TRBJ2-1, with 13 bases that match TRBD2. CDR1 and CDR2 (germline): LNHDA, SQIVND (reference sequence). The CDR3 has 19 residues. V lost 4 bases to trimming and J lost 7 bases; unmatched junction nucleotides: 16. CDR3 DNA sequence: TGTGCCAGTAGTAGGTGGCGACTAGCGGGAGGAGGGCCGGGTAATGAGCAGTTCTTC. The encoded protein is CASSRWRLAGGGPGNEQFF.

In its sample, this clone is medium-sized. The junction departs from the called germline gene at one end, perhaps through a read error. The chain recombines TRBV20-1 with TRBJ2-7; 8 bases line up with TRBD1. Per germline, CDR1 DFQATT and CDR2 SNEGSKA (reference sequence). This CDR3 has 14 residues. As DNA, the CDR3 is TGCAGTGCTGAGGCCCAAGCGCGTAGACAGGGGCGGAGGTTC. It specifies CSAEAQARRQGRRF.

This chain joins TRBV20-1 and TRBJ2-7; D is possibly TRBD1 (5 bases). This CDR3 spans 11 amino acids. V was cut by 0 bases and J by 5 bases, with 5 bases left in between. CDR1 is DFQATT, CDR2 SNEGSKA, per germline (reference sequence). CDR3 DNA sequence: TGCAGTGCTAGAGACAGGGACGAGCAGTACTTC. It codes for CSARDRDEQYF.

The chain has TRBV7-3 and TRBJ2-3; TRBD2 is a possible D gene (5 bases). The CDR3 is made up of 15 amino acids. Germline loops: CDR1 SGHTA, CDR2 FQGTGA. Trimming stripped 0 bases from V and 4 bases from J, with 11 bases between. For the CDR3, the DNA is TGTGCCAGCAGCTTAACCTCTGGGGAGTCAGATACGCAGTATTTT. Protein product: CASSLTSGESDTQYF.

This clone was seen at least ten times. The chain employs TRBV20-1 and TRBJ2-7; D is unclear. CDR1 is DFQATT and CDR2 is SNEGSKA in the germline V gene (reference sequence). CDR3 length equals 12 residues. V was shortened by 3 bases and J by 2 bases, with 8 bases between the two germline ends. The CDR3, as DNA: TGCAGTGCTAGCTTACAGCCCTACGAGCAGTACTTC. It codes for CSASLQPYEQYF.

This clone appeared many times. This chain joins TRBV7-6 and TRBJ1-1; a weak D match, TRBD1 (6 bases). The CDR3 has 15 residues. CDR1 is SGHVS, CDR2 FNYEAQ, per germline. With 5 bases removed from V and 4 bases from J, the gap between germline ends came to 17 bases. CDR3 in amino acids: CASSVTGRRGTEAFF. The CDR3 bases are TGTGCCAGCAGCGTAACAGGGCGACGGGGCACTGAAGCTTTCTTT.

This chain connects TRBV20-1 to TRBJ2-7; 9 nucleotides agree with TRBD1. The ends lost 6 bases at V and 0 bases at J; junction bases unmatched: 6. Germline V CDR1 and CDR2: DFQATT, SNEGSKA (reference sequence). CDR3 length equals 14 residues. CDR3 region: CSARSTGGSYEQYF. CDR3 in DNA: TGCAGTGCCCGATCGACAGGGGGCTCCTACGAGCAGTACTTC.

This clone was detected ten times or more. V is TRBV6-1 and J is TRBJ2-4; no definite D call. The CDR3 consists of 14 residues. Germline CDR1 and CDR2: MNHNS and SASEGT. The V gene lost 6 bases and the J gene lost 1 base, with 10 bases spanning the gap. CDR3 residues: CASSSGLAKNIQYF. In nucleotides, the CDR3 is TGTGCCAGCAGCTCAGGTCTTGCCAAAAACATTCAGTACTTC.

This clone was counted a few times. The chain uses TRBV6-1 and TRBJ2-2, with 7 bases lining up with TRBD1. The V gene's germline CDR1 is MNHNS and CDR2 SASEGT. This CDR3 is built from 14 residues. V shed 4 bases and J 5 bases; nucleotides not matched to a gene: 4. Here the CDR3 DNA reads TGTGCCAGCAGTGCCGGACAGGAGACCGGGGAGCTGTTTTTT. It codes for CASSAGQETGELFF.

This clone was seen a few times. DNA of the CDR3: TGTGCCACGCGACAGGGTGCCAACGAGCAGTACTTC. Translating it yields CATRQGANEQYF. This sequence joins TRBV19 and TRBJ2-7, with 7 bases lining up with TRBD1. Looked up from germline, CDR1 is LNHDA and CDR2 is SQIVND (reference sequence). The CDR3 length is 12 residues. Germline trimming cut 10 bases from V and 5 bases from J; bases unmatched to any gene: 8.